This T cell receptor beta chain was retrieved from a study of cytomegalovirus exposure and HLA in healthy donors. This PCR relied on a set of 60 Vbeta primers and 13 Jbeta primers. Generated by immunoSEQ multiplex PCR, the TCRdb table keeps only in-frame clones and is missing some. The sample has under 120,000 clones, roughly three quarters seen once. This clone has just a few counts. The junction had 4 bases not matched to a gene; V was cut back by 8 bases and J by 4 bases. This CDR3 contains 12 residues. Germline CDR1 reads MGHRA; CDR2 reads YSYEKL. Sequencing was performed on PBMCs. The rearrangement uses TRBV4-1 and TRBJ1-1; 7 nucleotides match TRBD1. This sequence was found in a man aged 35-49 years in good health and CMV-seropositive. The CDR3 DNA reads TGCGCCAGCTCGGCAGGGGGCACTGAAGCTTTCTTT. Residues: CASSAGGTEAFF.